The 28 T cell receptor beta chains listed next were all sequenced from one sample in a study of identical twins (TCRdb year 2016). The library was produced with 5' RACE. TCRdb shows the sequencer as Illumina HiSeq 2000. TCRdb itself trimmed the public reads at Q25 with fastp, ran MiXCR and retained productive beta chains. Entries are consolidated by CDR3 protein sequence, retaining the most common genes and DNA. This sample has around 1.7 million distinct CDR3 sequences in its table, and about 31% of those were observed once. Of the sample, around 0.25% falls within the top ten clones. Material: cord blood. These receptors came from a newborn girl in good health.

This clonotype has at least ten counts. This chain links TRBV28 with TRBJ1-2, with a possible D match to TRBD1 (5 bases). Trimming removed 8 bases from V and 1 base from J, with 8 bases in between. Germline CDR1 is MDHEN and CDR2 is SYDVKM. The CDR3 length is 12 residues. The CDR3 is CASRDLNYGYTF. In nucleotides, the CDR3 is TGTGCCAGCCGGGACCTTAACTATGGCTACACCTTC.

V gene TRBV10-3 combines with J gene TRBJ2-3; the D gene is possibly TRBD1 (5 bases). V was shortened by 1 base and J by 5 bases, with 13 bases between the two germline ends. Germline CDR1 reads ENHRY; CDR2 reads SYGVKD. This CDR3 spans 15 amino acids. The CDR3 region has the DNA TGTGCCATCAGTGAGTGGGCAGGGCCGGGAGATACGCAGTATTTT. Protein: CAISEWAGPGDTQYF.

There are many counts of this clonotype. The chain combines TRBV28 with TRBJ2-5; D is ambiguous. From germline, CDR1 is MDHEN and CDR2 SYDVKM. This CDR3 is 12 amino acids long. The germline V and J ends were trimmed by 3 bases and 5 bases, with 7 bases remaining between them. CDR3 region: CASSFPVETQYF. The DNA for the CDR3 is TGTGCCAGCAGTTTTCCCGTGGAGACCCAGTACTTC. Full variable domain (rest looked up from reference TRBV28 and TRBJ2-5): DVKVTQSSRYLVKRTGEKVFLECVQDMDHENMFWYRQDPGLGLRLIYFSYDVKMKEKGDIPEGYSVSREKKERFSLILESASTNQTSMYLCASSFPVETQYFGPGTRLLVL.

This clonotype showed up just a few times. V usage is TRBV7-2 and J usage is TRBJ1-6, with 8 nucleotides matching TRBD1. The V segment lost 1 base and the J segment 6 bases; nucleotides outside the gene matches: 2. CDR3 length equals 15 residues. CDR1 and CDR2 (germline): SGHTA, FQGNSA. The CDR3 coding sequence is TGTGCCAGCAGCTTAGAAACAGGGGGTAATTCACCCCTCCACTTT. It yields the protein CASSLETGGNSPLHF.

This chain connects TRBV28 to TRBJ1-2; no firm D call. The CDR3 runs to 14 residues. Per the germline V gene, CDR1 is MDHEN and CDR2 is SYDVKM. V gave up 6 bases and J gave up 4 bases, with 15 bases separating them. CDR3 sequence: CASSPLSVSYGYTF. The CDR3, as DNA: TGTGCCAGCAGCCCTCTCAGTGTATCCTATGGCTACACCTTC.

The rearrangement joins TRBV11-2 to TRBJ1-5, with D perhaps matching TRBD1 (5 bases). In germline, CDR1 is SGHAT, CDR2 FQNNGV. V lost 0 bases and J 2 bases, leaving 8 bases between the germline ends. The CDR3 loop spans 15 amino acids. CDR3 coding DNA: TGTGCCAGCAGCTTAGATTTGGGGGGCAATCAGCCCCAGCATTTT. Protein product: CASSLDLGGNQPQHF.

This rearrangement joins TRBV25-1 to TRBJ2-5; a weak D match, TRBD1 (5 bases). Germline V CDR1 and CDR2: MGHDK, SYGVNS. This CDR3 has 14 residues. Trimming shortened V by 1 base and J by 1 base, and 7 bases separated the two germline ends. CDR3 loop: CASSELDTQETQYF. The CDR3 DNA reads TGTGCCAGCAGTGAATTGGACACCCAAGAGACCCAGTACTTC.

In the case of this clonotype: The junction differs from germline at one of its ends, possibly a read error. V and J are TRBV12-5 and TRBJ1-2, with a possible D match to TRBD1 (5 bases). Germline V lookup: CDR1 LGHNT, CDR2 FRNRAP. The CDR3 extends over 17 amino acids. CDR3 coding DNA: TGTGCTAGTGGTTTGTTTAATTGGGACTCATCGCTCTATGGCTGCACCTTC. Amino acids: CASGLFNWDSSLYGCTF.

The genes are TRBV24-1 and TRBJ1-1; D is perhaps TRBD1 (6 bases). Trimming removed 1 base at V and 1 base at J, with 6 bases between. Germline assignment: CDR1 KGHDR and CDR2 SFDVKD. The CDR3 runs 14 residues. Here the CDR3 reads CATSDFRGNTEAFF. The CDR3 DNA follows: TGTGCCACCAGTGATTTCAGGGGGAACACTGAAGCTTTCTTT.

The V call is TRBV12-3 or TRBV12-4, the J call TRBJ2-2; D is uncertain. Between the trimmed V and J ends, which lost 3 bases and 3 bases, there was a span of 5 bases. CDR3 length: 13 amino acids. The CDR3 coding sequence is TGTGCCAGCAGTTTCCAAGACACCGGGGAGCTGTTTTTT. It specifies CASSFQDTGELFF.

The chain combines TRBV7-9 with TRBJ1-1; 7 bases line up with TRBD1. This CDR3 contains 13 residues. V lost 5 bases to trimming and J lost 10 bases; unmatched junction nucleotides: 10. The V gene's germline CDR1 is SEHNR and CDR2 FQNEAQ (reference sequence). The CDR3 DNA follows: TGTGCCAGCAGCGCGGGACAGCCCGGTAGAGCTTTCTTT. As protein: CASSAGQPGRAFF.

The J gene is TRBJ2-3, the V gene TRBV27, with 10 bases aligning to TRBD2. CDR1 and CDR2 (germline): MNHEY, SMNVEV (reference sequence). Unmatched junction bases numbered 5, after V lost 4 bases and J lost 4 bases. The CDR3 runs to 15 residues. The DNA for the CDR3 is TGTGCCAGCAGTTCTCAGCGGGAGGGCCCAGATACGCAGTATTTT. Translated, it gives CASSSQREGPDTQYF.

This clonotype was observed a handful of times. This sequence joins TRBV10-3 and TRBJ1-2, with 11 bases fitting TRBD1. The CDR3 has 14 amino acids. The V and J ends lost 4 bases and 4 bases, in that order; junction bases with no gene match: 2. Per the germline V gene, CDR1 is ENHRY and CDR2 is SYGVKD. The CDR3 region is CAISAGQGAYGYTF. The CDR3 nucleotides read TGTGCCATCAGTGCCGGACAGGGGGCCTATGGCTACACCTTC.

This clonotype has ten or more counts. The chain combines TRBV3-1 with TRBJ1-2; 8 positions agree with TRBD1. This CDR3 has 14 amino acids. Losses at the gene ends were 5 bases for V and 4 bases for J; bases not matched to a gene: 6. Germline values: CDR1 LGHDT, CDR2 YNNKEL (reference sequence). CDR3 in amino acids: CASSDGTGGYGYTF. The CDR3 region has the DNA TGTGCCAGCAGCGATGGGACAGGCGGCTATGGCTACACCTTC. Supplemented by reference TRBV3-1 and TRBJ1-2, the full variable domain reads DTAVSQTPKYLVTQMGNDKSIKCEQNLGHDTMYWYKQDSKKFLKIMFSYNNKELIINETVPNRFSPKSPDKAHLNLHINSLELGDSAVYFCASSDGTGGYGYTFGSGTRLTVV.

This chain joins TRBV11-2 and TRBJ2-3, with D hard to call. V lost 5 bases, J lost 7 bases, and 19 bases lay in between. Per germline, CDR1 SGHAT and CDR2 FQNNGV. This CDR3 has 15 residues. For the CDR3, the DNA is TGTGCCAGCAGCCCCCCGTGGCGTCGGGTTCATACGCAGTATTTT. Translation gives CASSPPWRRVHTQYF.

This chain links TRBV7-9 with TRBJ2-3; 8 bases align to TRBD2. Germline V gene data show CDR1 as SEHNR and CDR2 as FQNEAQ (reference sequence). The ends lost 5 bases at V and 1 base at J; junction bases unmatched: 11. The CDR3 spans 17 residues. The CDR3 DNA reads TGTGCCAGCAGCCCCGATCGACTAGCGCCTCGCACAGATACGCAGTATTTT. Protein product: CASSPDRLAPRTDTQYF.

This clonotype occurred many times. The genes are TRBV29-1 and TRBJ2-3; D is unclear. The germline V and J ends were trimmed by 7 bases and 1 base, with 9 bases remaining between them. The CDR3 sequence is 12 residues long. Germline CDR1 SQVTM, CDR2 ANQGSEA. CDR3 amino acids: CSAARRTDTQYF. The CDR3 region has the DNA TGCAGCGCCGCCCGACGCACAGATACGCAGTATTTT.

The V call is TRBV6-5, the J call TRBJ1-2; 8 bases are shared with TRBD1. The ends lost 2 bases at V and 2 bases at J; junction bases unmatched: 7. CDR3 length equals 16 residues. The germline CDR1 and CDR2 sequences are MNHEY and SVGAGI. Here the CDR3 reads CASSYVAGQANYGYTF. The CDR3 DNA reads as TGTGCCAGCAGTTACGTGGCGGGACAGGCGAACTATGGCTACACCTTC.

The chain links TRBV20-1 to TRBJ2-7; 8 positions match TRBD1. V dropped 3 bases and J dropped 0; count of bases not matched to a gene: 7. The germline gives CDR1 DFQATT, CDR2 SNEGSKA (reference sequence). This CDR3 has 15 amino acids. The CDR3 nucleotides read TGCAGTGCTAGTGCCGGGACAGGTTCCTCCTACGAGCAGTACTTC. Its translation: CSASAGTGSSYEQYF.

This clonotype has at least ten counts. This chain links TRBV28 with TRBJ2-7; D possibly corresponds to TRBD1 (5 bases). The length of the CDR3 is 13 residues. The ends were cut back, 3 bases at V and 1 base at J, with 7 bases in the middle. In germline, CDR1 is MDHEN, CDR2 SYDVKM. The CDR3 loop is CASSFYRSYEQYF. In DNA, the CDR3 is TGTGCCAGCAGTTTCTACAGGTCCTACGAGCAGTACTTC.

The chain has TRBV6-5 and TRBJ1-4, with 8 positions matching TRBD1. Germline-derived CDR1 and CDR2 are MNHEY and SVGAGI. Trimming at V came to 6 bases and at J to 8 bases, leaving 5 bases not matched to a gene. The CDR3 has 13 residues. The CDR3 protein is CASRPGGGEKLFF. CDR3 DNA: TGTGCCAGCAGACCAGGGGGCGGGGAAAAACTGTTTTTT.

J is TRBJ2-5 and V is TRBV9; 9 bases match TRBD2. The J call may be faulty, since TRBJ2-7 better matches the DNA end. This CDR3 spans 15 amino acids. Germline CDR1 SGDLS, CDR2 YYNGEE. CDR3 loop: CASSIAGGLAYEQYF. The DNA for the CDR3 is TGTGCCAGCAGCATTGCGGGGGGGCTCGCCTACGAGCAGTACTTC.

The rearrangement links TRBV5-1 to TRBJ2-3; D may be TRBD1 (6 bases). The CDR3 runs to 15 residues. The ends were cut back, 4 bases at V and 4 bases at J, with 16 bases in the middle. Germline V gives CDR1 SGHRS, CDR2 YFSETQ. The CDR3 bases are TGCGCCAGCAGCGGGACATACACCCCCCCAGATACGCAGTATTTT. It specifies CASSGTYTPPDTQYF.

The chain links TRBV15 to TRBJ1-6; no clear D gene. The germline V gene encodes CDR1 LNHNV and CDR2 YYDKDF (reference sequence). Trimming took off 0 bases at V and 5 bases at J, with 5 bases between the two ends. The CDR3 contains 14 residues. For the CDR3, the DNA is TGTGCCACCAGCAGAGAACAGAATAATTCACCCCTCCACTTT. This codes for CATSREQNNSPLHF.

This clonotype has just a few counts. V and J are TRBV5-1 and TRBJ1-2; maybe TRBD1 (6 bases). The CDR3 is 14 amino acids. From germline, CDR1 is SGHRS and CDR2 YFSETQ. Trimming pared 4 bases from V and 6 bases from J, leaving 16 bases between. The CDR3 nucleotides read TGCGCCAGCAGCCGAGGGACAATAGGAGATGGCTACACCTTC. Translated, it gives CASSRGTIGDGYTF. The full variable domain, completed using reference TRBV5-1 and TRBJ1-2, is KAGVTQTPRYLIKTRGQQVTLSCSPISGHRSVSWYQQTPGQGLQFLFEYFSETQRNKGNFPGRFSGRQFSNSRSEMNVSTLELGDSALYLCASSRGTIGDGYTFGSGTRLTVV.

CDR3 bases: TGCGCCAGCAGCTTGATCAATATAGCGATCTCCTACAATGAGCAGTTCTTC. Residues: CASSLINIAISYNEQFF. J is TRBJ2-1 and V is TRBV5-1; a weak D match, TRBD2 (5 bases). The V gene's germline CDR1 is SGHRS and CDR2 YFSETQ. The CDR3 totals 17 residues. Trimming took 1 base from V and 0 from J, leaving 14 bases between them.

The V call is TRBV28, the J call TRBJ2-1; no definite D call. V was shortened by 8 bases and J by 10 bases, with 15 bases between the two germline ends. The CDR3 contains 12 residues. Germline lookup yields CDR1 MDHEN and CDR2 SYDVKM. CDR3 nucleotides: TGTGCCAGCCCAATCCCTAGAGGCGAGCAGTTCTTC. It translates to CASPIPRGEQFF.

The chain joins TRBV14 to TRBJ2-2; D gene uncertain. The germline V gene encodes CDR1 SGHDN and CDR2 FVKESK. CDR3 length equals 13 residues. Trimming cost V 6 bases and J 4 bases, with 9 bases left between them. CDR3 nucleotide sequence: TGTGCCAGCAGTCACTTACCCACCGGGGAGCTGTTTTTT. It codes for CASSHLPTGELFF.